This is a list of T cell receptor beta chains from one sample in a study of Ad26.COV2.S vaccination and SARS-CoV-2 variants. Generated by immunoSEQ multiplex PCR, the TCRdb table keeps only in-frame clones and is missing some. The data contain 400,000 to 450,000 clones, approximately 90% of them singletons. This material consisted of peripheral blood, taken in a trial of Ad26.COV2.S vaccine versus placebo. The receptors stem from a person aged 18-60 years who received the Ad26.COV2.S COVID-19 vaccine or a placebo. CDR3s include the opening cysteine and the closing phenylalanine or tryptophan. Each record gives: CDR3 length, J gene, clone size, V gene, D gene, CDR3 DNA, CDR3 protein. D genes are given only for firm matches. Clone size is given for some rows only: seen once, a few or many times, or a class if the clone is expanded.

13 | TRBJ1-2 | . | TRBV2 | TRBD1 | TGTGCCAGCGAAAAGAGACAGGGCTATGGCTACACCTTC | CASEKRQGYGYTF
14 | TRBJ1-2 | . | TRBV9 | TRBD1 | TGTGCCAGCAGCGGTGACAGGGGCAACTATGGCTACACCTTC | CASSGDRGNYGYTF
14 | TRBJ1-4 | . | TRBV4-1 | . | TGCGCCAGCAGCGCCTGGACCGACAATGAAAAACTGTTTTTT | CASSAWTDNEKLFF
14 | TRBJ2-7 | . | TRBV7-9 | . | TGTGCCAGCAGCTTATATGGGGGAACCTACGAGCAGTACTTC | CASSLYGGTYEQYF
16 | TRBJ2-1 | . | TRBV19 | . | TGTGCCAGTAGTATAACGGGGATGAGCTCCTACAATGAGCAGTTCTTC | CASSITGMSSYNEQFF
15 | TRBJ1-2 | few | TRBV10-1 | TRBD1 | TGCGCCAGCAGAACCGGGACAGGGGTTGTGGGAGGCTACACCTTC | CASRTGTGVVGGYTF
13 | TRBJ1-2 | . | TRBV29-1 | TRBD1 | TGCAGCGGGGGGACAGGCAACCCCTATGGCTACACCTTC | CSGGTGNPYGYTF
15 | TRBJ1-1 | . | TRBV29-1 | . | TGCAGCGTTGAAGATCTGAGGGGGAGGGGCACTGAAGCTTTCTTT | CSVEDLRGRGTEAFF
15 | TRBJ2-1 | . | TRBV30 | TRBD2 | TGTGCCTGGAGTAGAGGACTAGCGGGCCACAATGAGCAGTTCTTC | CAWSRGLAGHNEQFF
16 | TRBJ2-3 | . | TRBV7-9 | TRBD2 | TGTGCCAGCAGCTTAGCGACTAGCGGATACACAGATACGCAGTATTTT | CASSLATSGYTDTQYF
14 | TRBJ2-5 | . | TRBV7-2 | . | TGTGCCAGCAGCCTAACAGCGGGCCAAGAGACCCAGTACTTC | CASSLTAGQETQYF
13 | TRBJ2-7 | . | TRBV19 | TRBD2 | TGTGCCAGTAGTAGCGGGAGGTGGTACGAGCAGTACTTC | CASSSGRWYEQYF
14 | TRBJ2-5 | . | TRBV3-1/TRBV3-2 | . | TGTGCCAGCAGCCGAACCGTTGGGCAAGAGACCCAGTACTTC | CASSRTVGQETQYF
20 | TRBJ1-3 | . | TRBV3-1/TRBV3-2 | . | TGTGCCAGCAGCCAAGTTGGAATGGGGTCAGGTCAATTCTCTGGAAACACCATATATTTT | CASSQVGMGSGQFSGNTIYF
13 | TRBJ2-3 | . | TRBV3-1/TRBV3-2 | . | TGTGCCAGCAGCCAAGTAGGCGCAGATACGCAGTATTTT | CASSQVGADTQYF
15 | TRBJ2-3 | . | TRBV4-1 | . | TGCGCCAGCAGCCAAGGAGTCGTTAGCACAGATACGCAGTATTTT | CASSQGVVSTDTQYF
16 | TRBJ2-3 | . | TRBV2 | TRBD2 | TGTGCCAGCAGTGAAGTAGCGGGACTAGCGACAGATACGCAGTATTTT | CASSEVAGLATDTQYF
12 | TRBJ2-7 | . | TRBV7-9 | . | TGTGCCAGCAGCCAAGAGGTCGGCGAGCAGTACTTC | CASSQEVGEQYF
19 | TRBJ1-5 | . | TRBV15 | . | TGTGCCACCAGCAGTGGCCGGCCCCAAACTTTTATTAGCAATCAGCCCCAGCATTTT | CATSSGRPQTFISNQPQHF
14 | TRBJ2-7 | . | TRBV3-1/TRBV3-2 | . | TGTGCCAGCAGCCAAGCGACAGTTTCCTACGAGCAGTACTTC | CASSQATVSYEQYF
15 | TRBJ2-5 | . | TRBV5-6 | TRBD1 | TGTGCCAGCAGCCCTGGGACAGGGGAAATGGAGACCCAGTACTTC | CASSPGTGEMETQYF
12 | TRBJ2-5 | . | TRBV11-2 | . | TGTGCCAGCAGCTCAAGCTGGGAGACCCAGTACTTC | CASSSSWETQYF
16 | TRBJ1-6 | . | TRBV28 | . | TGTGCCAGCAGTTCCGGACAGTTCTCCTATAATTCACCCCTCCACTTT | CASSSGQFSYNSPLHF
16 | TRBJ2-7 | . | TRBV4-2 | TRBD1 | TGTGCCAGCAGCCAAGATCCCCAGGGGGCGATCGACGAGCAGTACTTC | CASSQDPQGAIDEQYF
13 | TRBJ2-7 | . | TRBV29-1 | . | TGCAGCGTCCGGCCCGGGACAACGTACGAGCAGTACTTC | CSVRPGTTYEQYF
14 | TRBJ2-7 | once | TRBV7-2 | TRBD2 | TGTGCCAGCAGCAGGACTAGCGGGACCTACGAGCAGTACTTC | CASSRTSGTYEQYF
13 | TRBJ2-2 | . | TRBV30 | TRBD1 | TGTGCCTTGGACAGGGCGAACACCGGGGAGCTGTTTTTT | CALDRANTGELFF
15 | TRBJ2-7 | . | TRBV4-1 | TRBD1 | TGCGCCAGCAGCCAAGAGGGACAGGGGGTGTACGAGCAGTACTTC | CASSQEGQGVYEQYF
15 | TRBJ2-7 | . | TRBV6-2/TRBV6-3 | . | TGTGCCAGCAGTAACCCTAGCGCGGAGGGCCTCGAGCAGTACTTC | CASSNPSAEGLEQYF
16 | TRBJ1-2 | . | TRBV6-1 | TRBD1 | TGTGCCAGCAGTGAAGTCCAGGGGGCGCATAACTATGGCTACACCTTC | CASSEVQGAHNYGYTF
13 | TRBJ2-3 | . | TRBV7-8 | TRBD1 | TGTGCCAGCAGCCCGACAGGGGGTGATACGCAGTATTTT | CASSPTGGDTQYF
12 | TRBJ1-1 | . | TRBV3-1/TRBV3-2 | . | TGTGCCAGCAGCCAAAAGCTGGCTGAAGCTTTCTTT | CASSQKLAEAFF
15 | TRBJ2-2 | . | TRBV15 | TRBD2 | TGTGCCACCAGCAGAACCCTGGGGGGGGCCGGGGAGCTGTTTTTT | CATSRTLGGAGELFF
15 | TRBJ2-2 | . | TRBV24-1 | . | TGTGCCACCACTACTCCAGGTGGAATCACCGGGGAGCTGTTTTTT | CATTTPGGITGELFF
13 | TRBJ2-7 | . | TRBV19 | . | TGTGCCAGTACCGGACAGCGTTACTACGAGCAGTACTTC | CASTGQRYYEQYF
12 | TRBJ2-1 | . | TRBV7-9 | . | TGTGCCAGCAGCCTTCAGTTCAATGAGCAGTTCTTC | CASSLQFNEQFF
15 | TRBJ2-2 | . | TRBV6-5 | . | TGTGCCAGCAGTTACTTGACAGGGAACACCGGGGAGCTGTTTTTT | CASSYLTGNTGELFF
14 | TRBJ2-3 | . | TRBV9 | . | TGTGCCAGCAGCCTTGACAGGTCGACAGATACGCAGTATTTT | CASSLDRSTDTQYF
14 | TRBJ2-1 | . | TRBV19 | . | TGTGCCAGTAGTAAAAGCGGCTCCTACAATGAGCAGTTCTTC | CASSKSGSYNEQFF
15 | TRBJ2-3 | . | TRBV9 | . | TGTGCCAGCAGCATTAGCGTCAGTCAGGCAGATACGCAGTATTTT | CASSISVSQADTQYF
16 | TRBJ2-5 | . | TRBV5-4 | TRBD1 | TGTGCCAGCAGCCTTGGAGGACAGGGGACCCAAGAGACCCAGTACTTC | CASSLGGQGTQETQYF
13 | TRBJ2-7 | . | TRBV7-6 | . | TGTGCCAGCAGCCCTCTCAACCCGGACGAGCAGTACTTC | CASSPLNPDEQYF
12 | TRBJ1-5 | . | TRBV6-1 | . | TGTGCCAGCAGTGAAGGGGTTCAGCCCCAGCATTTT | CASSEGVQPQHF
16 | TRBJ2-7 | once | TRBV9 | TRBD1 | TGTGCCAGCAGCGTAGGGGCGGGACAGGTTCTCTACGAGCAGTACTTC | CASSVGAGQVLYEQYF
13 | TRBJ2-1 | . | TRBV7-8 | TRBD1 | TGTGCCAGCAGAAGACAGGGGAAGGATGAGCAGTTCTTC | CASRRQGKDEQFF
14 | TRBJ2-5 | once | TRBV5-1 | . | TGCGCCAGCAGCTCGGGGTCGGTCGAGGAGACCCAGTACTTC | CASSSGSVEETQYF
15 | TRBJ2-7 | . | TRBV5-4 | . | TGTGCCAGCAGCGGCGGGTCAGGTAGCTCCTACGAGCAGTACTTC | CASSGGSGSSYEQYF
15 | TRBJ1-4 | . | TRBV7-6 | . | TGTGCCAGCAGCTCAGGGACGGCGTATCCTGAAAAACTGTTTTTT | CASSSGTAYPEKLFF
13 | TRBJ2-7 | . | TRBV7-2 | . | TGTGCCAGCAGCTTAGACAGTCGGGGAGAGCAGTACTTC | CASSLDSRGEQYF
15 | TRBJ1-6 | few | TRBV27 | TRBD1 | TGTGCCAGCTCCGACAGGGGATCCTATAATTCACCCCTCCACTTT | CASSDRGSYNSPLHF
14 | TRBJ2-1 | . | TRBV18 | TRBD2 | TGTGCCAGCTCACCACGGAGCGGGATCAATGAGCAGTTCTTC | CASSPRSGINEQFF
15 | TRBJ1-1 | . | TRBV6-5 | . | TGTGCCAGCAGTAGATCCGGGACGGCGGACACTGAAGCTTTCTTT | CASSRSGTADTEAFF
14 | TRBJ2-3 | . | TRBV18 | TRBD2 | TGTGCCAGCTCAAAGACTAGCGGGGAAGATACGCAGTATTTT | CASSKTSGEDTQYF
16 | TRBJ2-1 | . | TRBV30 | . | TGTGCCTGGAGCCCCCTGGATAACACCCCCTACAATGAGCAGTTCTTC | CAWSPLDNTPYNEQFF
13 | TRBJ1-1 | . | TRBV5-1 | . | TGCGCCAGCAGCTTGGGGCCTAACACTGAAGCTTTCTTT | CASSLGPNTEAFF
14 | TRBJ2-1 | . | TRBV18 | . | TGTGCCAGCTCAGCCGGGACTGCCTCCAATGAGCAGTTCTTC | CASSAGTASNEQFF
14 | TRBJ1-1 | . | TRBV9 | . | TGTGCCAGCAGTACCACGTCGGGCAGGGTTGAAGCTTTCTTT | CASSTTSGRVEAFF
16 | TRBJ2-7 | . | TRBV6-1 | TRBD2 | TGTGCCAGCAGTGAAGATGGCGGGAGGTGGATCTACGAGCAGTACTTC | CASSEDGGRWIYEQYF
11 | TRBJ2-2 | . | TRBV6-5 | . | TGTGCCAGCAGTTACGGCGGGGAGCTGTTTTTT | CASSYGGELFF
16 | TRBJ2-2 | . | TRBV7-7 | . | TGTGCCAGCAGCTTAGTTCCGGGTAGTGGCACCGGGGAGCTGTTTTTT | CASSLVPGSGTGELFF